Each of the 22 T cell receptor beta chains below was sequenced from the same sample in a study of cytomegalovirus exposure and HLA in healthy donors. The PCR employed 60 Vbeta primers together with 13 Jbeta primers. Clones were read by immunoSEQ multiplex PCR, and TCRdb kept only the in-frame ones, dropping some. This sample has around 81,000 clones, with around 58% found just once. Sample: PBMCs. The receptors derive from a man between 25 and 39 years old in good health and CMV-seropositive.

This clone was seen a handful of times. V usage is TRBV7-3 and J usage is TRBJ2-3; 9 bases align to TRBD2. The CDR3 extends over 15 amino acids. CDR1 and CDR2 (germline): SGHTA, FQGTGA. J gave up 6 bases and V 4 bases, and 8 bases lay outside the gene matches. In nucleotides, the CDR3 is TGTGCCAGCAGCTCGACTAGCGGCCGGGGGGATACGCAGTATTTT. This encodes CASSSTSGRGDTQYF.

This clone was found a few times. V is TRBV28 and J is TRBJ1-1; D gene ambiguous. The length of the CDR3 is 11 residues. Germline-derived CDR1 and CDR2 are MDHEN and SYDVKM. The V end lost 3 bases, the J end lost 8 bases, and 7 bases lay between the germline ends. The DNA for the CDR3 is TGTGCCAGCAGTTTCGCAGCGGAAGCTTTCTTT. Amino acids: CASSFAAEAFF.

This chain connects TRBV4-3 to TRBJ2-7; 8 positions match TRBD1. After removal of 0 bases from V and 6 bases from J, the junction contained 7 bases not matched to a gene. Germline V CDR1 and CDR2: LGHNA, YSLEER. The CDR3 length is 15 residues. This chain's CDR3 is CASSQEFGQGGEQYF. The CDR3 DNA is TGCGCCAGCAGCCAAGAGTTCGGACAGGGTGGCGAGCAGTACTTC.

The CDR3 nucleotides are TGCGCCAGCAGCCAAGGACTCAAGATGGTGTCCTACGAGCAGTACTTC. Residues: CASSQGLKMVSYEQYF. The genes are TRBV4-3 and TRBJ2-7; D is undetermined. Trimming took 1 base from V and 1 from J, leaving 14 bases between them. The CDR3 loop spans 16 amino acids. Per germline, CDR1 LGHNA and CDR2 YSLEER.

This chain joins TRBV5-1 and TRBJ2-1, with 10 bases matching TRBD2. This CDR3 spans 14 amino acids. V lost 0 bases to trimming and J lost 9 bases; unmatched junction nucleotides: 3. From germline, CDR1 is SGHRS and CDR2 YFSETQ. CDR3 sequence: CASSLEAGGREQFF. CDR3 bases: TGCGCCAGCAGCTTGGAAGCGGGGGGGCGTGAGCAGTTCTTC.

The V and J genes are TRBV4-1 and TRBJ2-5, with TRBD2 identical over 7 bases. The germline gives CDR1 MGHRA, CDR2 YSYEKL. The J segment lost 4 bases and the V segment lost 4 bases, leaving 9 bases of the junction unmatched. The CDR3 has 15 residues. The CDR3 sequence is CASSLSVGGSETQYF. The CDR3 region has the DNA TGCGCCAGCAGCCTCTCTGTCGGGGGGTCAGAGACCCAGTACTTC.

This sequence joins TRBV5-6 and TRBJ1-3; the match to TRBD1 covers 7 bases. The J segment lost 0 bases and the V segment lost 0 bases, leaving 3 bases of the junction unmatched. The V gene's germline CDR1 is SGHDT and CDR2 YYEEEE. The CDR3 runs to 16 residues. CDR3 nucleotide sequence: TGTGCCAGCAGCTTGGTTAGACAGGGCTCTGGAAACACCATATATTTT. This translates into CASSLVRQGSGNTIYF.

The rearrangement links TRBV6-6 to TRBJ2-7; the D gene is possibly TRBD1 (6 bases). From germline, CDR1 is MNHNY and CDR2 SVGAGI (reference sequence). V was pared by 6 bases and J by 6 bases, with 18 bases between. The CDR3 extends over 14 amino acids. CDR3 sequence: CASSLGTYLPEQYF. CDR3 coding DNA: TGTGCCAGCAGCCTCGGGACATACCTACCCGAGCAGTACTTC.

The rearrangement joins TRBV6-1 to TRBJ2-7, with TRBD2 as a possible D gene (6 bases). CDR1 MNHNS and CDR2 SASEGT come from the germline V gene. The CDR3 extends over 13 amino acids. Trimming cost V 4 bases and J 6 bases, with 13 bases left between them. CDR3: CASSGQGGGEQYF. As DNA, the CDR3 is TGTGCCAGCAGTGGGCAGGGAGGAGGCGAGCAGTACTTC.

V usage is TRBV5-4 and J usage is TRBJ2-2, with TRBD2 matching over 15 bases. The germline V gene has CDR1 SGHNT and CDR2 YYREEE (reference sequence). The CDR3 has 17 amino acids. J lost 5 bases, V lost 1 base, and 3 bases had no gene match. CDR3 DNA: TGTGCCAGCAGCTTGAGGACTAGCGGGGGGGCTACCGGGGAGCTGTTTTTT. It specifies CASSLRTSGGATGELFF.

The chain joins TRBV4-3 to TRBJ2-7; possible D gene TRBD2, 5 bases. CDR1 and CDR2 (germline): LGHNA, YSLEER. Deletions cut 1 base from V and 3 bases from J, with 13 bases between. This CDR3 is 15 amino acids long. The CDR3 nucleotides are TGCGCCAGCAGCCAAGGTTCGGGAAACTACTACGAGCAGTACTTC. This gives the protein CASSQGSGNYYEQYF.

This clone was recorded once. This sequence joins TRBV5-1 and TRBJ1-2, with D perhaps TRBD1 (6 bases). Trimming shortened V by 2 bases and J by 2 bases, and 10 bases separated the two germline ends. This CDR3 has 14 amino acids. CDR1 and CDR2 (germline): SGHRS, YFSETQ. CDR3 region: CASSFAGENYGYTF. CDR3 in DNA: TGCGCCAGCAGCTTTGCAGGGGAAAACTATGGCTACACCTTC.

This chain connects TRBV21-1 to TRBJ1-1; the table's D call, TRBD1, has no DNA check behind it. TRBV21-1 is a pseudogene. This CDR3 has 10 residues. Written as DNA, the CDR3 is TGTGCCAGCACCGGCAGGGGGGCTTTCTTT. Encoded protein: CASTGRGAFF.

This sequence joins TRBV7-8 and TRBJ1-5; 7 positions match TRBD1. Trimming removed 4 bases from V and 3 bases from J; junction bases left unmatched: 3. Germline V CDR1 and CDR2: SGHVS, FQNEAQ. The CDR3 is 14 residues long. The CDR3 region is CASSSGGNNQPQHF. DNA for the CDR3: TGTGCCAGCAGCTCAGGGGGTAACAATCAGCCCCAGCATTTT.

The rearrangement links TRBV5-1 to TRBJ2-7, with TRBD2 identical over 9 bases. Germline lookup yields CDR1 SGHRS and CDR2 YFSETQ. V lost 3 bases to trimming and J lost 6 bases; unmatched junction nucleotides: 7. The CDR3 covers 14 residues. CDR3 nucleotide sequence: TGCGCCAGCAGCTCTCCTAGCGGGAACGCCGAGCAGTACTTC. It specifies CASSSPSGNAEQYF.

V usage is TRBV11-2 and J usage is TRBJ2-7; D unclear. CDR1 SGHAT and CDR2 FQNNGV come from the germline V gene. The V gene lost 3 bases and the J gene lost 7 bases, with 10 bases spanning the gap. This CDR3 contains 12 residues. CDR3 nucleotide sequence: TGTGCCAGCAGCTTTGGTACGGGTGAGCAGTACTTC. It specifies CASSFGTGEQYF.

This clone was recorded a few times. The rearrangement uses TRBV5-1 and TRBJ2-5; TRBD1 matches at 7 bases. The CDR3 covers 15 residues. Germline V gene data show CDR1 as SGHRS and CDR2 as YFSETQ. The V and J ends lost 1 base and 1 base, in that order; junction bases with no gene match: 4. In nucleotides, the CDR3 is TGCGCCAGCAGCTTGTACAGGGGCAGCCAAGAGACCCAGTACTTC. It yields the protein CASSLYRGSQETQYF. Looking up the rest from reference TRBV5-1 and TRBJ2-5 gives the full variable domain: KAGVTQTPRYLIKTRGQQVTLSCSPISGHRSVSWYQQTPGQGLQFLFEYFSETQRNKGNFPGRFSGRQFSNSRSEMNVSTLELGDSALYLCASSLYRGSQETQYFGPGTRLLVL.

The sample holds a few counts of this clone. This chain joins TRBV19 and TRBJ1-5; 7 bases fit TRBD1. The CDR3 length is 14 residues. Germline V gene data show CDR1 as LNHDA and CDR2 as SQIVND (reference sequence). The trim removed 6 bases at V and 0 bases at J, leaving 2 bases unmatched. CDR3 sequence: CASRPGGSNQPQHF. CDR3 nucleotide sequence: TGTGCCAGTAGGCCAGGGGGTAGCAATCAGCCCCAGCATTTT. Drawing the rest from reference TRBV19 and TRBJ1-5, the complete variable domain is DGGITQSPKYLFRKEGQNVTLSCEQNLNHDAMYWYRQDPGQGLRLIYYSQIVNDFQKGDIAEGYSVSREKKESFPLTVTSAQKNPTAFYLCASRPGGSNQPQHFGDGTRLSIL.

The J gene is TRBJ2-5, the V gene TRBV5-1; TRBD2 matches 10 bases. The DNA end is more similar to TRBJ2-7, so the J call may be wrong. In germline, CDR1 is SGHRS, CDR2 YFSETQ. The CDR3 length is 16 residues. Written as DNA, the CDR3 is TGCGCCAGCAGCCCGGAACCAGCGGGAGGGCCCCACGAGCAGTACTTC. The encoded protein is CASSPEPAGGPHEQYF.

J is TRBJ1-1 and V is TRBV9; the match to TRBD1 covers 7 bases. The CDR3 runs to 13 residues. After removal of 0 bases from V and 5 bases from J, the junction contained 1 base not matched to a gene. Germline V gene sequence: CDR1 SGDLS, CDR2 YYNGEE. CDR3 DNA sequence: TGTGCCAGCAGCGTAGGGGACAGAACTGAAGCTTTCTTT. Its protein product is CASSVGDRTEAFF.

Only a few counts were recorded for this clone. The rearrangement links TRBV9 to TRBJ2-2; unclear D gene. With 5 bases removed from V and 4 bases from J, the gap between germline ends came to 6 bases. Germline V gene data show CDR1 as SGDLS and CDR2 as YYNGEE. The CDR3 covers 12 residues. The CDR3 protein is CASSPGTGELFF. CDR3 coding DNA: TGTGCCAGCAGTCCGGGCACCGGGGAGCTGTTTTTT.

This chain joins TRBV6-1 and TRBJ2-3; TRBD2 matches at 10 bases. Germline-derived CDR1 and CDR2 are MNHNS and SASEGT. The V segment lost 3 bases and the J segment 1 base; nucleotides outside the gene matches: 4. This CDR3 spans 16 amino acids. The CDR3 here is CASSDLLAGGTDTQYF. The CDR3 coding sequence is TGTGCCAGCAGTGACCTCCTAGCGGGAGGCACAGATACGCAGTATTTT.